This TCR beta chain emerged from a study of T-cell reconstitution after alpha-beta-depleted transplantation in children. General observations from the study: Surviving recipient T cells and thymic progenitors produced the high day-60 TCRbeta diversity seen in some patients.

This clonotype showed up many times. What it binds is unknown. The TCRbeta library incorporated unique molecular identifiers. Via MiXCR, TCRdb re-called the PCR reads, giving one row per CDR3 protein. The repertoire holds approximately 490,000 distinct CDR3 sequences, roughly a tenth seen once, with around 2.2% in the top ten. Trimming took 5 bases from V and 4 from J, leaving 8 bases between them. Germline CDR1 reads SQVTM; CDR2 reads ANQGSEA. The CDR3 is 12 residues long. Sequences were derived from PBMCs, sampled before TCRalphabeta/CD19-depleted stem cell transplant. The rearrangement joins TRBV29-1 to TRBJ2-2; D unclear. This receptor was obtained from a child aged 2-15 years with inherited bone marrow failure, due to receive a stem cell transplant. CDR3 nucleotides: TGCAGCGTTACCTCGGGCACCGGGGAGCTGTTTTTT. Its protein is CSVTSGTGELFF.